This T cell receptor beta chain is drawn from a study of blood T cell repertoires in COVID-19. About the study: Some COVID-19 samples were acute and others convalescent; all came from the United States, Italy and Spain. PBMCs, B-cell-depleted T cells, or T cells were the source of the cDNA or gDNA that made up the material.

This CDR3 has 16 amino acids. Germline CDR1 is MGHRA and CDR2 is YSYEKL. Germline trimming cut 2 bases from V and 3 bases from J; bases unmatched to any gene: 6. Patients in Seattle were enrolled during active infection, then followed longitudinally. TCRdb keeps only in-frame clones here, not all; method: immunoSEQ multiplex PCR. The table shows about 480,000 clones, with about 91% occurring only once. The sequence was obtained from a man younger than 35 with COVID-19, enrolled during active disease. This chain connects TRBV4-1 to TRBJ1-4, with 7 bases that match TRBD1. The sequenced material came from peripheral blood. For the CDR3, the DNA is TGCGCCAGCAGCCAACTCCGGACAGGAGCTAATGAAAAACTGTTTTTT. Its translation is CASSQLRTGANEKLFF.